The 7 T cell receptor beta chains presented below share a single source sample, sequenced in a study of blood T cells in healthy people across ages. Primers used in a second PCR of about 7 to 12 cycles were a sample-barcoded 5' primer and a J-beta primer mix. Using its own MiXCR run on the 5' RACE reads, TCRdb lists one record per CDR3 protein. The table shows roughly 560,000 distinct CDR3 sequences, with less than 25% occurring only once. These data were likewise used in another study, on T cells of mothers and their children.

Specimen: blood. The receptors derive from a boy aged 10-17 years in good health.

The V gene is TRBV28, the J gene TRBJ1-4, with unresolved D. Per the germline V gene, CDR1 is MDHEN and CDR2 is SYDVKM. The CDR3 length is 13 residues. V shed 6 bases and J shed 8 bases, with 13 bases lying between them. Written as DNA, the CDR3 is TGTGCCAGCAGGGTCGGGCACCCCGAAAAACTGTTTTTT. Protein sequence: CASRVGHPEKLFF.

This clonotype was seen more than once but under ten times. The CDR3 is CASSFGVNYGYTF. CDR3 nucleotides: TGTGCCAGCAGTTTCGGGGTAAACTATGGCTACACCTTC. The chain carries TRBV28 and TRBJ1-2; no clear D. The germline V and J ends were trimmed by 3 bases and 2 bases, with 7 bases remaining between them. Looked up from germline, CDR1 is MDHEN and CDR2 is SYDVKM. This CDR3 spans 13 amino acids.

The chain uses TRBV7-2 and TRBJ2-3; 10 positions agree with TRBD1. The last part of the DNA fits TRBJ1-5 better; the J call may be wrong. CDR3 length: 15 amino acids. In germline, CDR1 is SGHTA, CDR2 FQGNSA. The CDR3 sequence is CASSRRDRGTDTQHF. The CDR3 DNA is TGTGCCAGCAGCCGCCGGGACAGGGGAACAGATACGCAGCATTTT.

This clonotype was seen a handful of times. For the CDR3, the DNA is TGCAGTGCTAGCCGGACGGAGGAAGCTTTCTTT. It encodes CSASRTEEAFF. The rearrangement uses TRBV20-1 and TRBJ1-1; D unresolved. Trimming pared 3 bases from V and 8 bases from J, leaving 10 bases between. The CDR3 extends over 11 amino acids. Looked up from germline, CDR1 is DFQATT and CDR2 is SNEGSKA (reference sequence).

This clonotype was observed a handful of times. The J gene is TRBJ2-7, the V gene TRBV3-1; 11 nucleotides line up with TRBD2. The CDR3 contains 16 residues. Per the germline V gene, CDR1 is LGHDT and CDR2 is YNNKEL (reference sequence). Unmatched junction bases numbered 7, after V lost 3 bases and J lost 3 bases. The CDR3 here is CASSHDTSGRFYEQYF. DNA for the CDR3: TGTGCCAGCAGCCACGATACTAGCGGGAGATTCTACGAGCAGTACTTC.

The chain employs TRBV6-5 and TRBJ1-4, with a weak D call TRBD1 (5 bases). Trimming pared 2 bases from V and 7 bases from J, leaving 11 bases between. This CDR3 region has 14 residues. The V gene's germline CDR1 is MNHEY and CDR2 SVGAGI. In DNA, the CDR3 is TGTGCCAGCAGTTACGGGGGAAGTTTTGAAAAACTGTTTTTT. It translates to CASSYGGSFEKLFF.

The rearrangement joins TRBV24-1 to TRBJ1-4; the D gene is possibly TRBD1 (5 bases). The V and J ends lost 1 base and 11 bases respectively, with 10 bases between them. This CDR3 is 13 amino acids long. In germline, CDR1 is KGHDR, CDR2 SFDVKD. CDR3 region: CATSDFRGEKLFF. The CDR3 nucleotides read TGTGCCACCAGTGATTTTCGAGGGGAGAAACTGTTTTTT.